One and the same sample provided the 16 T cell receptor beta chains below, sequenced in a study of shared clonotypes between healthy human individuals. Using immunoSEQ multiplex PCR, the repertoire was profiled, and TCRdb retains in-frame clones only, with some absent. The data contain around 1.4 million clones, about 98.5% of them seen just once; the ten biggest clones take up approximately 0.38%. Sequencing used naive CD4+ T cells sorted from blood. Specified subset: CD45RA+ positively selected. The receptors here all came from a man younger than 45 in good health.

Here the CDR3 reads CASSFLIDQPQHF. The CDR3 nucleotides are TGCGCCAGCAGTTTTCTGATAGATCAGCCCCAGCATTTT. This chain joins TRBV10-2 and TRBJ1-5; the D is unclear. Germline V gene sequence: CDR1 WSHSY, CDR2 SAAADI. The V gene lost 5 bases and the J gene lost 5 bases, with 10 bases spanning the gap. The CDR3 has 13 residues.

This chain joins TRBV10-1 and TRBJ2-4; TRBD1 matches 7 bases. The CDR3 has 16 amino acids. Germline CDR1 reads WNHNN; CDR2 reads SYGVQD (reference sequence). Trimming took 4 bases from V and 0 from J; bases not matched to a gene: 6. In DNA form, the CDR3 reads TGCGCCAGCAGTGGAGGGACAGACCTAGCCAAAAACATTCAGTACTTC. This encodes CASSGGTDLAKNIQYF.

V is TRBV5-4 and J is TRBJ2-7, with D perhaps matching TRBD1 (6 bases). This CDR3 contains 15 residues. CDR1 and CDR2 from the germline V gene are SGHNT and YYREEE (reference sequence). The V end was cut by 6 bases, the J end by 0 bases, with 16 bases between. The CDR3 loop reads CASTSGVEGSYEQYF. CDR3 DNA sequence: TGTGCCAGCACCTCAGGGGTAGAAGGCTCCTACGAGCAGTACTTC.

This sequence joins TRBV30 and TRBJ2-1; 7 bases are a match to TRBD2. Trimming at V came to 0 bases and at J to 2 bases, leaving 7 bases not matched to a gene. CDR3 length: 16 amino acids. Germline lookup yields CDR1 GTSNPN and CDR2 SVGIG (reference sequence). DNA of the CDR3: TGTGCCTGGAGTGTTCCCCTCAGCGGGACCTACAATGAGCAGTTCTTC. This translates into CAWSVPLSGTYNEQFF.

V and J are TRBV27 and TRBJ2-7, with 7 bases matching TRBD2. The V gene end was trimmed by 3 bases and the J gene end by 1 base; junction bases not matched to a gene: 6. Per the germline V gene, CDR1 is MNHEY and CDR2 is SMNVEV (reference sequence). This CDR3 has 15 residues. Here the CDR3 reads CASSFLAEGSYEQYF. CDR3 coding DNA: TGTGCCAGCAGTTTCCTAGCGGAAGGATCCTACGAGCAGTACTTC.

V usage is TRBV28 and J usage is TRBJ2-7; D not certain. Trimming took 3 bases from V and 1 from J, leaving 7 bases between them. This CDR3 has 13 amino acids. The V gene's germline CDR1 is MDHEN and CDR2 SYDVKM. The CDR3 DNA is TGTGCCAGCAGTTTCTACAGATCCTACGAGCAGTACTTC. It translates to CASSFYRSYEQYF. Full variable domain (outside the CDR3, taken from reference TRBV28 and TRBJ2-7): DVKVTQSSRYLVKRTGEKVFLECVQDMDHENMFWYRQDPGLGLRLIYFSYDVKMKEKGDIPEGYSVSREKKERFSLILESASTNQTSMYLCASSFYRSYEQYFGPGTRLTVT.

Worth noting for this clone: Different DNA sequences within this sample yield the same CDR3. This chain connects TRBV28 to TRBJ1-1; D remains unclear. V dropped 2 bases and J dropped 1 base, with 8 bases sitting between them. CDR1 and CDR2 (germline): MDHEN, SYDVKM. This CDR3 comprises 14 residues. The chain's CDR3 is CASSLPRWNTEAFF. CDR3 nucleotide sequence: TGTGCCAGCAGTTTACCCCGATGGAACACTGAAGCTTTCTTT. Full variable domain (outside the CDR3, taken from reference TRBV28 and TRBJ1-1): DVKVTQSSRYLVKRTGEKVFLECVQDMDHENMFWYRQDPGLGLRLIYFSYDVKMKEKGDIPEGYSVSREKKERFSLILESASTNQTSMYLCASSLPRWNTEAFFGQGTRLTVV.

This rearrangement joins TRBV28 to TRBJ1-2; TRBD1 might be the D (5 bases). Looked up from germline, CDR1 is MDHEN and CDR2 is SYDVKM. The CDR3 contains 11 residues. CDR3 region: CVATGVYGYTF. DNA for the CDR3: TGTGTCGCTACAGGTGTCTATGGCTACACCTTC.

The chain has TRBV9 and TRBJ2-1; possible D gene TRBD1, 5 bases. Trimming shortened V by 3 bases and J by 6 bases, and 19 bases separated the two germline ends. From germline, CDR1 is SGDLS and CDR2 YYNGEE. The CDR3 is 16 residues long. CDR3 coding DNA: TGTGCCAGCAGCGGACGAAGCAGGGCCCTAGTCAATGAGCAGTTCTTC. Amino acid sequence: CASSGRSRALVNEQFF. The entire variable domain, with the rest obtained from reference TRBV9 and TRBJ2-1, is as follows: DSGVTQTPKHLITATGQRVTLRCSPRSGDLSVYWYQQSLDQGLQFLIQYYNGEERAKGNILERFSAQQFPDLHSELNLSSLELGDSALYFCASSGRSRALVNEQFFGPGTRLTVL.

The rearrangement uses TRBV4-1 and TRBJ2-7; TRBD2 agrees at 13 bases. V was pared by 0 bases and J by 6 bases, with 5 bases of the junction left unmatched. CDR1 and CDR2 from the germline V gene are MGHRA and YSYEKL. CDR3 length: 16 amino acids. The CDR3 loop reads CASSQEGLAGVGEQYF. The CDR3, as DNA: TGCGCCAGCAGCCAAGAAGGACTAGCGGGAGTGGGCGAGCAGTACTTC.

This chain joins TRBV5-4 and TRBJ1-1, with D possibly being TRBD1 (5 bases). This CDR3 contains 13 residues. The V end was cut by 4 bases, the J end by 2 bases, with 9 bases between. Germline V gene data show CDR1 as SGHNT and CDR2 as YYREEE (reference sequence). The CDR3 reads CASSQGFNTEAFF. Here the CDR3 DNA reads TGTGCCAGCAGCCAGGGTTTTAACACTGAAGCTTTCTTT.

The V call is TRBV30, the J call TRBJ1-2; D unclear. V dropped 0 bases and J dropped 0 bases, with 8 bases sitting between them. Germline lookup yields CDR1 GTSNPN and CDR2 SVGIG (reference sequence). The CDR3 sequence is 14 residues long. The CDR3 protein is CAWSVPEANYGYTF. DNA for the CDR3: TGTGCCTGGAGTGTGCCAGAAGCTAACTATGGCTACACCTTC. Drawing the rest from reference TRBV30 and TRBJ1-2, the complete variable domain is SQTIHQWPATLVQPVGSPLSLECTVEGTSNPNLYWYRQAAGRGLQLLFYSVGIGQISSEVPQNLSASRPQDRQFILSSKKLLLSDSGFYLCAWSVPEANYGYTFGSGTRLTVV.

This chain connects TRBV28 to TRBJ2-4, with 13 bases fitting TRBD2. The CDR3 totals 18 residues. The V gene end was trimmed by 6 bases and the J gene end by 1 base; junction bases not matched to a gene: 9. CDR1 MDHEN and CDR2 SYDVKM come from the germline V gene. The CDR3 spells CASRTTSGRMMAKNIQYF. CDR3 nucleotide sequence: TGTGCCAGCAGGACGACTAGCGGGAGGATGATGGCCAAAAACATTCAGTACTTC.

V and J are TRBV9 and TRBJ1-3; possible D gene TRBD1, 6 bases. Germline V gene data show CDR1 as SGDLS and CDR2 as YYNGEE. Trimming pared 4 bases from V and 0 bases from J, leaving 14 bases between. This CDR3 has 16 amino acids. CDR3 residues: CASSPRQDYSGNTIYF. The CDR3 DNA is TGTGCCAGCAGCCCAAGACAGGATTACTCTGGAAACACCATATATTTT.

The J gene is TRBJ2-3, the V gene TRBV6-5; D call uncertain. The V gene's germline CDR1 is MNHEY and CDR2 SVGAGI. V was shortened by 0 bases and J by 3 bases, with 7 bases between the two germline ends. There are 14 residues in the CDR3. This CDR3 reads CASSYSSRTDTQYF. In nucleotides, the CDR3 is TGTGCCAGCAGTTACTCGAGCAGAACAGATACGCAGTATTTT.

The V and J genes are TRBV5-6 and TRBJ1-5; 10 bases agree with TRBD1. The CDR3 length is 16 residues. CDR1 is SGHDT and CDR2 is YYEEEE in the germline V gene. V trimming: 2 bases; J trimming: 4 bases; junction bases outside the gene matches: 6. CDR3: CASSFTPGQGNQPQHF. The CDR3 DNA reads TGTGCCAGCAGCTTCACTCCGGGACAGGGGAATCAGCCCCAGCATTTT.